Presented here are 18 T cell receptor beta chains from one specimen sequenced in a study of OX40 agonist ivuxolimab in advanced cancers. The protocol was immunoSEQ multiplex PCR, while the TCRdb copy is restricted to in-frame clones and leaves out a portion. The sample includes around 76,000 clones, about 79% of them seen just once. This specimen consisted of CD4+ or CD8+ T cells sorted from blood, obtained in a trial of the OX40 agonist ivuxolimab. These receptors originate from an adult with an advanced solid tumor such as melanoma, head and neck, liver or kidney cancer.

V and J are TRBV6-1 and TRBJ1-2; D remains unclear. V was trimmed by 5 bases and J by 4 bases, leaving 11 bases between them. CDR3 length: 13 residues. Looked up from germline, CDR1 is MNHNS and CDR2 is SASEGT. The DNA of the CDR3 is TGTGCCAGCAGTAACTCCGGTTCCTATGGCTACACCTTC. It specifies CASSNSGSYGYTF.

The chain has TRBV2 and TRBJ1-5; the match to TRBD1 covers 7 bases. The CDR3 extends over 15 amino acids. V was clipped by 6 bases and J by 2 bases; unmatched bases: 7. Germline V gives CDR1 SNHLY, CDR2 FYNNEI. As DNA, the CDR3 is TGTGCCAGCAGAGACAGGGATGTGGGCAATCAGCCCCAGCATTTT. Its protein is CASRDRDVGNQPQHF.

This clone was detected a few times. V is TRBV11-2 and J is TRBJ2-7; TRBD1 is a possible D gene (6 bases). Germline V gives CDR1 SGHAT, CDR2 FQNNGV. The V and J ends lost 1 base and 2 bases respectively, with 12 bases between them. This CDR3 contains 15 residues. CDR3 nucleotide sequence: TGTGCCAGCAGCTTAGGCTCGACAGGTCCCTACGAGCAGTACTTC. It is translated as CASSLGSTGPYEQYF.

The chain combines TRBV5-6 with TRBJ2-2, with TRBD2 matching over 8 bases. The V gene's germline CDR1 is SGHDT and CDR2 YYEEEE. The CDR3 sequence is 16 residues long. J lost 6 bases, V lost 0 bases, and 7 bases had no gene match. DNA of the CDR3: TGTGCCAGCAGCTTGGGGGGCGGGGGGAAATCCGGGGAGCTGTTTTTT. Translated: CASSLGGGGKSGELFF.

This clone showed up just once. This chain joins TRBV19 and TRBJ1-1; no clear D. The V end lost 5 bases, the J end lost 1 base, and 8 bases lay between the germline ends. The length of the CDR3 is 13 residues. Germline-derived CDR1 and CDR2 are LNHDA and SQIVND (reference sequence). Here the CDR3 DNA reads TGTGCCAGTAGTGTACAGCCGAACACTGAAGCTTTCTTT. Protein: CASSVQPNTEAFF.

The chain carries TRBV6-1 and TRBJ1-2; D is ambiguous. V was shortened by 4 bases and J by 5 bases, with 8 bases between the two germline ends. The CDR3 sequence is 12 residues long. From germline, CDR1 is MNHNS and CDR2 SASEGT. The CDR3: CASSGVLYGYTF. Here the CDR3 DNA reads TGTGCCAGCAGTGGAGTACTTTATGGCTACACCTTC.

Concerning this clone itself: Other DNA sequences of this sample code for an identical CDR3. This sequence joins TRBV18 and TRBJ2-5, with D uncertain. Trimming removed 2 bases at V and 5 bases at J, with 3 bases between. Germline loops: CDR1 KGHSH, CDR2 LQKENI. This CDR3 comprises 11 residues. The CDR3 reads CASSPGETQYF. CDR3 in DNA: TGTGCCAGCTCACCAGGGGAGACCCAGTACTTC.

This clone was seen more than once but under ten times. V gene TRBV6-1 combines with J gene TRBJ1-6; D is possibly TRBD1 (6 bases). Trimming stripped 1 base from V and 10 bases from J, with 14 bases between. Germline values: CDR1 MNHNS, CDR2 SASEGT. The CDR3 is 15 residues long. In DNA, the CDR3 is TGTGCCAGCAGTGAAGTGGGGGGCCCTGGGTCACCCCTCCACTTT. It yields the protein CASSEVGGPGSPLHF.

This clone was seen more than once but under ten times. The CDR3 region is CASSLGGSQPQHF. The CDR3 DNA reads TGTGCCAGCAGCTTAGGGGGGAGTCAGCCCCAGCATTTT. The gene calls are TRBV7-2 and TRBJ1-5; D perhaps matches TRBD1 (5 bases). Trimming shortened V by 1 base and J by 6 bases, and 7 bases separated the two germline ends. Looked up from germline, CDR1 is SGHTA and CDR2 is FQGNSA. This CDR3 is 13 amino acids long.

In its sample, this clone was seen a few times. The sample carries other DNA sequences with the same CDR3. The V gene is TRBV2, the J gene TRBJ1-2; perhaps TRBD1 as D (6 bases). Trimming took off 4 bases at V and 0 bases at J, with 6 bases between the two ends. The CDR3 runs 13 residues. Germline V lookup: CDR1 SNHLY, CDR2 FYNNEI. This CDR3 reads CASSGTANYGYTF. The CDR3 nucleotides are TGTGCCAGCAGTGGGACAGCTAACTATGGCTACACCTTC.

The CDR3 loop is CASSQGKRQPQHF. CDR3 in DNA: TGCGCCAGCAGCCAAGGTAAAAGACAGCCCCAGCATTTT. The chain joins TRBV4-1 to TRBJ1-5; D not resolved. Trimming took off 1 base at V and 7 bases at J, with 8 bases between the two ends. Germline V lookup: CDR1 MGHRA, CDR2 YSYEKL. The CDR3 loop spans 13 amino acids.

As DNA, the CDR3 is TGTGCCAGCTCACCCGGAGTAGCGAGCAATCAGCCCCAGCATTTT. This sequence encodes CASSPGVASNQPQHF. The chain uses TRBV18 and TRBJ1-5, with no clear D. V gave up 3 bases and J gave up 1 base, with 10 bases separating them. This CDR3 contains 15 residues. The germline CDR1 and CDR2 sequences are KGHSH and LQKENI.

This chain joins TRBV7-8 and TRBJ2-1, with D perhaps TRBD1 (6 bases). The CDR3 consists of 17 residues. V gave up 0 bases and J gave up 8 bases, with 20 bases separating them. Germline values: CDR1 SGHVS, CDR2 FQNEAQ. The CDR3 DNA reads TGTGCCAGCAGCTTAGCCGTACAGGGCCGAAGGGGCGATGAGCAGTTCTTC. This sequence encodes CASSLAVQGRRGDEQFF.

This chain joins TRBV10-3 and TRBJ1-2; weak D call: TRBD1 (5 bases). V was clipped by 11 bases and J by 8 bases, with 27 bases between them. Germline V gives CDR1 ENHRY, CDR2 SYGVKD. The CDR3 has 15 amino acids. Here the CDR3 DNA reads TGTGCCGTCCGCTCCGGGACCCTAATCGATATCGGCTACACCTTC. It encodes CAVRSGTLIDIGYTF.

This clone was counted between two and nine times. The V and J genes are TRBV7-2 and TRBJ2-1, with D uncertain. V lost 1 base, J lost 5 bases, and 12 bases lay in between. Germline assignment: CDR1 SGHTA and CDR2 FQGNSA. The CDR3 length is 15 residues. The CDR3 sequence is CASSLDLSGNNEQFF. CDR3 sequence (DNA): TGTGCCAGCAGCTTAGATTTGTCGGGCAACAATGAGCAGTTCTTC.

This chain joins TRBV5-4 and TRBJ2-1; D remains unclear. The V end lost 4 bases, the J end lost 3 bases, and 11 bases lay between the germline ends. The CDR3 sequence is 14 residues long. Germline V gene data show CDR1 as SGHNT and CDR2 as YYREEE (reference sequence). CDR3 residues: CASSPTFSYNEQFF. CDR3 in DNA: TGTGCCAGCAGCCCTACTTTCAGCTACAATGAGCAGTTCTTC.

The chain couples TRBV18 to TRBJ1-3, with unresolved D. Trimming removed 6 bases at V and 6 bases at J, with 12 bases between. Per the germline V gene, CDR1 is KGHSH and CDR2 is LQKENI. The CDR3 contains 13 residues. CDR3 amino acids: CASSREQKNTIYF. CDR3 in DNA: TGTGCCAGCTCCCGTGAACAGAAAAACACCATATATTTT.

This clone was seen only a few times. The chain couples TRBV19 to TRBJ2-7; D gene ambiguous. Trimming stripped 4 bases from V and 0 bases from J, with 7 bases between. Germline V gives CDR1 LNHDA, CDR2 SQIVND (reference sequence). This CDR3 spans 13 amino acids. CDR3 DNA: TGTGCCAGTAGTACACAGCGCTCCTACGAGCAGTACTTC. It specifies CASSTQRSYEQYF.